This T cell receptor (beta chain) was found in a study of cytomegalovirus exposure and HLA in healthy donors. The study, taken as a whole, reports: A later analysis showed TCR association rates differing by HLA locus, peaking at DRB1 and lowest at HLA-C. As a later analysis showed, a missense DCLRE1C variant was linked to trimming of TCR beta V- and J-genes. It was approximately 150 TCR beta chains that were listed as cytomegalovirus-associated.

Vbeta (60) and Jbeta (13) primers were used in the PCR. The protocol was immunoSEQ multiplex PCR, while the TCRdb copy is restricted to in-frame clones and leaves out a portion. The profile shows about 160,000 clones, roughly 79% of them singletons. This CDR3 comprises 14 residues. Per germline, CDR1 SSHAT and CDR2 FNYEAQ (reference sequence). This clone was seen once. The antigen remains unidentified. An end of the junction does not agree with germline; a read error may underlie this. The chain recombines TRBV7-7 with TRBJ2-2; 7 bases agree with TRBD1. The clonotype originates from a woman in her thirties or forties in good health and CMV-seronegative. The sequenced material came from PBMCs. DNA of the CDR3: TGTGCTAGCAGCCCGGTACAGGGGACCGGGGAGCTGTTTTTT. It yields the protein CASSPVQGTGELFF. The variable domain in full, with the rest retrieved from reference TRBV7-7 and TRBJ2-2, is GAGVSQSPRYKVTKRGQDVTLRCDPISSHATLYWYQQALGQGPEFLTYFNYEAQPDKSGLPSDRFSAERPEGSISTLTIQRTEQRDSAMYRCASSPVQGTGELFFGEGSRLTVL.